The present entry profiles one T cell receptor beta chain with its context. Its antigen is unknown. These data are taken from a study of blood T cells in healthy people across ages. With a J-beta primer mix and a sample-barcoded 5' primer, a second PCR ran about 7 to 11 cycles. A template-switch adaptor that had 12 random nucleotides put a tag on each cDNA molecule. TCRdb re-analysed the 5' RACE reads in MiXCR, keeping a single row per CDR3 protein. The sample records 1.5 million to 2 million distinct CDR3 sequences, 28% being singletons. Study-level results: Estimates of diversity drawn from one million T cells were considered underestimates. Long-lived and aged donors differed, with more naive CD4+ cells and higher diversity in the long-lived.

The V segment lost 5 bases and the J segment 2 bases; nucleotides outside the gene matches: 5. Germline V gene data show CDR1 as LNHDA and CDR2 as SQIVND (reference sequence). This CDR3 contains 15 residues. Per-sample yields of isolated PBMCs were at least 6 million. Sequencing was done on a sample of blood. The clonotype originates from a woman under 40 in good health. The chain employs TRBV19 and TRBJ2-1, with 8 bases lining up with TRBD1. CDR3: CASSPTGQAYNEQFF. CDR3 DNA sequence: TGTGCCAGTAGTCCTACGGGACAGGCCTACAATGAGCAGTTCTTC.